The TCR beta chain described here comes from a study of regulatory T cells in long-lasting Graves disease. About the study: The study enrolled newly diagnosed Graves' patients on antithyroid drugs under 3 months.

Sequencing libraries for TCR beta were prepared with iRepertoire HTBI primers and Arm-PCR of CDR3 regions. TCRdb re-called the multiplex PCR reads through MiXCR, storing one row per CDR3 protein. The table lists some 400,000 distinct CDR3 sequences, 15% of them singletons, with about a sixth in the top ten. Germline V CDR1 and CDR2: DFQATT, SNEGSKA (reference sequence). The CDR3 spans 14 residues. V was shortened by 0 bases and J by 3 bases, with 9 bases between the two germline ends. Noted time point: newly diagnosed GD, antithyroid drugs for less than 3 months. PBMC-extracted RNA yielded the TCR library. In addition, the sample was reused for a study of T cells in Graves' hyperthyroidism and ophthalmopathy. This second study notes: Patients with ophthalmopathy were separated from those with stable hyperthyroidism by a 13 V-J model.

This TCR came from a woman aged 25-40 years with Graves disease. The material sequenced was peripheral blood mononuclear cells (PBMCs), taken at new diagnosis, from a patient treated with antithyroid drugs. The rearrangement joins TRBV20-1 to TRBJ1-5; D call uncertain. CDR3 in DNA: TGCAGTGCTAGAGAAGCCACCCCCAATCAGCCCCAGCATTTT. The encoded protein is CSAREATPNQPQHF.